The 17 T cell receptor beta chains in this list originate from one sample, sequenced in a study of T cell responses to AZD1222 COVID-19 vaccine. Sequencing used immunoSEQ multiplex PCR; TCRdb keeps in-frame clones, though not all of them. This table has around 130,000 clones, about 90% appearing once. The sequencing used peripheral blood, collected on day 0 of AZD1222 vaccination. The receptors stem from an adult in good health.

This clone appeared a single time. The chain couples TRBV6-2 or TRBV6-3 to TRBJ1-1, with 7 bases aligning to TRBD1. CDR3 length equals 15 residues. V dropped 4 bases and J dropped 1; count of bases not matched to a gene: 6. The germline CDR1 and CDR2 sequences are MNHEY and SVGEGT. The DNA for the CDR3 is TGTGCCAGCAGTTTAACAGGGGACCCGAACACTGAAGCTTTCTTT. This codes for CASSLTGDPNTEAFF.

The rearrangement joins TRBV6-2 or TRBV6-3 to TRBJ1-1; 7 bases are a match to TRBD1. Germline assignment: CDR1 MNHEY and CDR2 SVGEGT. V lost 5 bases and J lost 4; bases outside the gene matches: 10. The CDR3 is made up of 15 amino acids. CDR3 nucleotides: TGTGCCAGCAGTGGCACAGGGGCTTGGGGCACTGAAGCTTTCTTT. Its translation is CASSGTGAWGTEAFF.

The chain carries TRBV7-2 and TRBJ1-1; D remains ambiguous. Germline V lookup: CDR1 SGHTA, CDR2 FQGNSA. The CDR3 is made up of 14 amino acids. Deletions cut 2 bases from V and 0 bases from J, with 7 bases between. The CDR3 loop reads CASSLRYLNTEAFF. CDR3 coding DNA: TGTGCCAGCAGCTTACGATATCTGAACACTGAAGCTTTCTTT.

The rearrangement uses TRBV9 and TRBJ2-2, with 12 bases matching TRBD2. Germline CDR1 is SGDLS and CDR2 is YYNGEE. V dropped 2 bases and J dropped 4; count of bases not matched to a gene: 6. There are 17 residues in the CDR3. This CDR3 reads CASSVSTSGGTTGELFF. In DNA form, the CDR3 reads TGTGCCAGCAGCGTTAGTACTAGCGGGGGGACCACCGGGGAGCTGTTTTTT.

The V gene is TRBV29-1, the J gene TRBJ2-3, with D tentatively TRBD1 (5 bases). Germline loops: CDR1 SQVTM, CDR2 ANQGSEA. The CDR3 sequence is 12 residues long. The V and J ends lost 1 base and 4 bases respectively, with 6 bases between them. CDR3: CSVEGGADTQYF. The CDR3 nucleotides read TGCAGCGTTGAAGGGGGCGCAGATACGCAGTATTTT.

The V call is TRBV7-8, the J call TRBJ1-2; D is unresolved. The V end lost 3 bases, the J end lost 6 bases, and 11 bases lay between the germline ends. The germline gives CDR1 SGHVS, CDR2 FQNEAQ. This CDR3 is built from 13 residues. CDR3 DNA sequence: TGTGCCAGCAGCTTTGGCCAGAGCAATGGCTACACCTTC. Translating gives CASSFGQSNGYTF.

The chain joins TRBV3-1 (or the pseudogene TRBV3-2) to TRBJ2-7, with a weak D call TRBD2 (7 bases). CDR3 length: 15 amino acids. The V end was cut by 2 bases, the J end by 2 bases, with 13 bases between. Germline CDR1 LGHDT, CDR2 YNNKEL (reference sequence). The CDR3: CASSQYGGLTYEQYF. The DNA for the CDR3 is TGTGCCAGCAGCCAATACGGGGGGCTTACCTACGAGCAGTACTTC.

As DNA, the CDR3 is TGTGCCAGCAGCTTTCGGGACTCAGGGGGAGATACGCAGTATTTT. Translated: CASSFRDSGGDTQYF. The chain links TRBV3-1 (or the pseudogene TRBV3-2) to TRBJ2-3; D may be TRBD1 (7 bases). The V gene's germline CDR1 is LGHDT and CDR2 YNNKEL (reference sequence). The CDR3 totals 15 residues. The V end lost 5 bases, the J end lost 5 bases, and 17 bases lay between the germline ends.

The chain recombines TRBV3-1 (or the pseudogene TRBV3-2) with TRBJ1-2; the D gene is possibly TRBD1 (5 bases). The V end lost 1 base, the J end lost 4 bases, and 10 bases lay between the germline ends. The CDR3 has 14 residues. Germline CDR1 is LGHDT and CDR2 is YNNKEL (reference sequence). The CDR3 here is CASSQGRGGYGYTF. The CDR3 DNA is TGTGCCAGCAGCCAAGGTCGGGGCGGCTATGGCTACACCTTC.

The V and J genes are TRBV30 and TRBJ1-2; weak D call: TRBD1 (6 bases). V dropped 3 bases and J dropped 8 bases, with 22 bases sitting between them. The germline CDR1 and CDR2 sequences are GTSNPN and SVGIG (reference sequence). This CDR3 region has 15 residues. The CDR3 loop is CAWSWGFGGLMGYTF. The CDR3 DNA is TGTGCCTGGAGCTGGGGGTTTGGGGGCCTGATGGGCTACACCTTC.

This clone was seen just once. The J gene is TRBJ1-4, the V gene TRBV28; unclear D gene. This CDR3 contains 14 residues. Trimming stripped 7 bases from V and 4 bases from J, with 13 bases between. The germline CDR1 and CDR2 sequences are MDHEN and SYDVKM. The CDR3 sequence is CASTVGSVNEKLFF. The CDR3 DNA is TGTGCCAGCACCGTGGGTTCAGTTAATGAAAAACTGTTTTTT.

The V gene is TRBV28, the J gene TRBJ2-7, with 7 bases fitting TRBD2. Germline CDR1 reads MDHEN; CDR2 reads SYDVKM. This CDR3 comprises 15 residues. The V segment lost 1 base and the J segment 0 bases; nucleotides outside the gene matches: 3. The CDR3 DNA reads TGTGCCAGCAGTTTATCCGGGGGGTCCTCCTACGAGCAGTACTTC. This translates into CASSLSGGSSYEQYF. Full variable domain (outside the CDR3, taken from reference TRBV28 and TRBJ2-7): DVKVTQSSRYLVKRTGEKVFLECVQDMDHENMFWYRQDPGLGLRLIYFSYDVKMKEKGDIPEGYSVSREKKERFSLILESASTNQTSMYLCASSLSGGSSYEQYFGPGTRLTVT.

V and J are TRBV28 and TRBJ1-5; D might be TRBD1 (6 bases). V was pared by 7 bases and J by 7 bases, with 17 bases between. Germline V gives CDR1 MDHEN, CDR2 SYDVKM. This CDR3 is 14 amino acids long. CDR3 residues: CASTQRGTGQPQHF. The CDR3 DNA reads as TGTGCCAGCACCCAGAGGGGGACGGGGCAGCCCCAGCATTTT.

This sequence joins TRBV10-2 and TRBJ1-2; the D is unclear. The CDR3 contains 14 residues. Trimming shortened V by 0 bases and J by 0 bases, and 5 bases separated the two germline ends. CDR1 is WSHSY and CDR2 is SAAADI in the germline V gene. The CDR3 DNA is TGCGCCAGCAGTGAGTCCCCAGCTAACTATGGCTACACCTTC. Amino acid sequence: CASSESPANYGYTF.

The chain combines TRBV5-4 with TRBJ2-7; perhaps D is TRBD1 or TRBD2 (5 bases each). In germline, CDR1 is SGHNT, CDR2 YYREEE (reference sequence). The CDR3 length is 16 residues. V was trimmed by 5 bases and J by 0 bases, leaving 18 bases between them. The CDR3 DNA follows: TGTGCCAGCAGTTTTTATGGGACGGCGAACTCCTACGAGCAGTACTTC. This translates into CASSFYGTANSYEQYF.

The chain joins TRBV6-6 to TRBJ2-7, with D perhaps TRBD1 (5 bases). CDR1 MNHNY and CDR2 SVGAGI come from the germline V gene (reference sequence). CDR3 length equals 13 residues. With 5 bases removed from V and 5 bases from J, the gap between germline ends came to 13 bases. The CDR3: CASSNLQGNEQYF. In nucleotides, the CDR3 is TGTGCCAGCAGTAACCTCCAGGGTAACGAGCAGTACTTC.

The chain links TRBV6-5 to TRBJ1-5, with D perhaps matching TRBD1 (6 bases). Germline CDR1 is MNHEY and CDR2 is SVGAGI. Trimming removed 5 bases from V and 6 bases from J, with 11 bases in between. This CDR3 is built from 13 residues. CDR3 sequence (DNA): TGTGCCAGCAGTCCCAGAGGGGGTCAGCCCCAGCATTTT. Its translation is CASSPRGGQPQHF.